This T cell receptor beta chain is drawn from a study of cytomegalovirus exposure and HLA in healthy donors. The length of the CDR3 is 11 residues. From germline, CDR1 is SGHTA and CDR2 FQGNSA. Concerning this clone itself: An end of the junction does not agree with germline; a read error may underlie this.

The PCR employed 60 Vbeta primers together with 13 Jbeta primers. Data came from immunoSEQ multiplex PCR; TCRdb stores just in-frame clones and leaves some out. The table records 90,000 to 140,000 clones, 69% of them present only once. The sequence derives from a man aged 25-40 years in good health and CMV-seronegative. V and J are TRBV7-2 and TRBJ2-1; D call uncertain. Sequences were obtained from PBMCs. This chain's CDR3 is CASSSYHEQFF. DNA of the CDR3: TGTGCCAGCAGCTCCTACCATGAGCAGTTCTTC.